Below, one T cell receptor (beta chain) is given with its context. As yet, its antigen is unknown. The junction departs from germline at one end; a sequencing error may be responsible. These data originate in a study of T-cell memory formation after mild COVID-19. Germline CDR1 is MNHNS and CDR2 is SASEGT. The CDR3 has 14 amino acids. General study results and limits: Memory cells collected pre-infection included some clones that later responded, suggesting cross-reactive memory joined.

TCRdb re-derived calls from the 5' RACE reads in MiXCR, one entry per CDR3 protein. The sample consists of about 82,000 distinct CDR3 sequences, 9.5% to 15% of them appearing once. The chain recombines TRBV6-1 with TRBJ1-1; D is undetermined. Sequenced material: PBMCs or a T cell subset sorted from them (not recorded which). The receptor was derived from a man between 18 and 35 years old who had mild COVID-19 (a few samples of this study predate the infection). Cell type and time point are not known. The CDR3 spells CASSEFKVLPEAFF. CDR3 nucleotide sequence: TGTGCCAGCAGTGAATTTAAGGTCCTCCCTGAGGCTTTCTTT.